This TCR beta chain was identified during a study of blood T cell repertoires in COVID-19. This CDR3 has 16 residues. V gave up 3 bases and J gave up 0 bases; unmatched junction bases: 5. Germline lookup yields CDR1 SGDLS and CDR2 YYNGEE. In Cohort 3, a recovered donor had either two negative PCRs, clearance, or symptom resolution. The repertoire was sequenced with immunoSEQ multiplex PCR; TCRdb's copy has only in-frame clones and lacks some. This table has some 230,000 clones, approximately 84% appearing once. This TCR was recovered from a man in his forties or fifties who had recovered from COVID-19. The sample was PBMCs or T cells enriched from blood (not recorded which). The rearrangement joins TRBV9 to TRBJ2-1; TRBD1 agrees at 8 bases. CDR3 loop: CASSATGTGSYNEQFF. CDR3 sequence (DNA): TGTGCCAGCAGCGCAACTGGGACAGGCTCCTACAATGAGCAGTTCTTC.